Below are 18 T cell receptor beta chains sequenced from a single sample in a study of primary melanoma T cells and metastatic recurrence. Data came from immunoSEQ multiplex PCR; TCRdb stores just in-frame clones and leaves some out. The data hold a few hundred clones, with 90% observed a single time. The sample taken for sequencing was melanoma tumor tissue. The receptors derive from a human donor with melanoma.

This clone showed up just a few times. The CDR3 protein is CSVFLGASNTEAFF. The CDR3 nucleotides are TGCAGCGTTTTTTTGGGGGCTTCGAACACTGAAGCTTTCTTT. J is TRBJ1-1 and V is TRBV29-1, with a tentative D call TRBD1 (6 bases). Trimming took off 5 bases at V and 1 base at J, with 14 bases between the two ends. CDR1 and CDR2 from the germline V gene are SQVTM and ANQGSEA. The CDR3 consists of 14 residues.

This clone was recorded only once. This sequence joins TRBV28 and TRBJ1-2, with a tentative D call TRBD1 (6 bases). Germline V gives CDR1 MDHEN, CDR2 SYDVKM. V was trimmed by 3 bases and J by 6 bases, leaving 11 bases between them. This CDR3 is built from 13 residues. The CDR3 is CASSLAGENGYTF. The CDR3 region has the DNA TGTGCCAGCAGTTTGGCAGGGGAAAATGGCTACACCTTC.

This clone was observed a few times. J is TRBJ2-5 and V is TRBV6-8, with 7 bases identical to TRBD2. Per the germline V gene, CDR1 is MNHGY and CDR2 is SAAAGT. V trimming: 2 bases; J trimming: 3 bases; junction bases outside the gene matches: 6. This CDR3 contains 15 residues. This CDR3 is CASSYEAGEEETQYF. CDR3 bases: TGTGCCAGCAGTTACGAGGCGGGAGAAGAAGAGACCCAGTACTTC.

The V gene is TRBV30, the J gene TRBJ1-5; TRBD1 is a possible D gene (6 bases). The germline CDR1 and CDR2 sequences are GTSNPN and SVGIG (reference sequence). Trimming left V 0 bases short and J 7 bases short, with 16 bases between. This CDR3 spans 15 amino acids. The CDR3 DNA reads TGTGCCTGGAGTGTAGAAGGGGGGCTAGGACAGCCCCAGCATTTT. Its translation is CAWSVEGGLGQPQHF. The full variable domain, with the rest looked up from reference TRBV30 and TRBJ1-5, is SQTIHQWPATLVQPVGSPLSLECTVEGTSNPNLYWYRQAAGRGLQLLFYSVGIGQISSEVPQNLSASRPQDRQFILSSKKLLLSDSGFYLCAWSVEGGLGQPQHFGDGTRLSIL.

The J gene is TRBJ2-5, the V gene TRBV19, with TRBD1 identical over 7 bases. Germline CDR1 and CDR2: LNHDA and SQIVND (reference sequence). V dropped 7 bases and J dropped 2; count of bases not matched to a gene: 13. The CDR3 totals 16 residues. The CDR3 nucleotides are TGTGCCAGTACCCTGACCGGGGACAGAATTCAAGAGACCCAGTACTTC. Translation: CASTLTGDRIQETQYF.

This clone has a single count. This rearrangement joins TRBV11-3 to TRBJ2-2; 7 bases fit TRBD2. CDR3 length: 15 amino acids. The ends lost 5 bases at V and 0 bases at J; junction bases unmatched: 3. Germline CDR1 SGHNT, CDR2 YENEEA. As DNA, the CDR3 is TGTGCCAGCAGCCCAGGACTAGCGAACACCGGGGAGCTGTTTTTT. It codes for CASSPGLANTGELFF.

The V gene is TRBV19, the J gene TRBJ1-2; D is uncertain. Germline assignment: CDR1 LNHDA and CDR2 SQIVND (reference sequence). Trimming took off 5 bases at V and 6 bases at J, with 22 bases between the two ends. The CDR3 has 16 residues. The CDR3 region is CASSPKSARSADGYTF. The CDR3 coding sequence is TGTGCCAGTAGTCCTAAATCGGCAAGGTCGGCGGATGGCTACACCTTC.

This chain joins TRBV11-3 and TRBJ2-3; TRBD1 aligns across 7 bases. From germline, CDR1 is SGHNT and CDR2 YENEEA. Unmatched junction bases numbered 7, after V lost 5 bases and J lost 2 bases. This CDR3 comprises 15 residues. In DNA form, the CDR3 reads TGTGCCAGCAGCCCATGGACAGGTCCCACAGATACGCAGTATTTT. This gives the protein CASSPWTGPTDTQYF.

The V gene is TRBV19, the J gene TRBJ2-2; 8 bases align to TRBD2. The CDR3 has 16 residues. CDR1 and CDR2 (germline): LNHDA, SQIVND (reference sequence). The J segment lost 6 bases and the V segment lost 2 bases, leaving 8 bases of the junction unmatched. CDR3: CASSIPPREVAGELFF. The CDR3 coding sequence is TGTGCCAGTAGTATACCCCCGCGGGAGGTGGCCGGGGAGCTGTTTTTT.

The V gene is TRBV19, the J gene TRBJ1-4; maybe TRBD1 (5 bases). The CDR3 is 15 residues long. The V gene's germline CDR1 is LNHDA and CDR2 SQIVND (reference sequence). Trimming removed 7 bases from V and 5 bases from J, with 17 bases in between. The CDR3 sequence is CASTKTWGLNEKLFF. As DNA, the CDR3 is TGTGCCAGTACCAAAACCTGGGGACTCAATGAAAAACTGTTTTTT. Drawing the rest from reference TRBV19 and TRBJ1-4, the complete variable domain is DGGITQSPKYLFRKEGQNVTLSCEQNLNHDAMYWYRQDPGQGLRLIYYSQIVNDFQKGDIAEGYSVSREKKESFPLTVTSAQKNPTAFYLCASTKTWGLNEKLFFGSGTQLSVL.

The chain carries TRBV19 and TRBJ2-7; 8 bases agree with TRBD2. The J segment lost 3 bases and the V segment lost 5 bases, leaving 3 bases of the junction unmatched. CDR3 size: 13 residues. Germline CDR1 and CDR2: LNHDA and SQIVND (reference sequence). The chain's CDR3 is CASSLAGLYEQYF. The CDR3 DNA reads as TGTGCCAGTAGTCTAGCGGGCCTCTACGAGCAGTACTTC.

The CDR3 DNA follows: TGTGCCAGCAGTTACACTGGACAGGACTACGAGCAGTACTTC. The encoded protein is CASSYTGQDYEQYF. The chain recombines TRBV6-8 with TRBJ2-7; TRBD1 aligns across 7 bases. Unmatched junction bases numbered 4, after V lost 2 bases and J lost 3 bases. The CDR3 loop spans 14 amino acids. Germline CDR1 MNHGY, CDR2 SAAAGT.

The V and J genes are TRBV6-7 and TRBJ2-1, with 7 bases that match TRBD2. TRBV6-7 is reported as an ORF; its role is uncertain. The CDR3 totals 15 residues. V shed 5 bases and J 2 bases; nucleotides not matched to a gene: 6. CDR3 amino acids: CASSPTSDPYNEQFF. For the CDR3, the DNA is TGTGCCAGCAGTCCTACTAGCGATCCCTACAATGAGCAGTTCTTC.

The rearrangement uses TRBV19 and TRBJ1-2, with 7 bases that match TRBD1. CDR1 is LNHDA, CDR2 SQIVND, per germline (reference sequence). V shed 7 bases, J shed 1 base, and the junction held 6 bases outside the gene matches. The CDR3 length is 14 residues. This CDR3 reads CASTQQGRNYGYTF. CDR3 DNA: TGTGCCAGTACACAACAGGGGCGTAACTATGGCTACACCTTC.

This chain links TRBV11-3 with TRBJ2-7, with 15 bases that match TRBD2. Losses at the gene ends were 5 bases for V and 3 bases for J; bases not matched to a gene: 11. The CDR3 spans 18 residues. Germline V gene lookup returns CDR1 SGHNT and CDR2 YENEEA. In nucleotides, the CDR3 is TGTGCCAGCAGCCACTCCGGGACTAGCGGGAGGCCCTTCTACGAGCAGTACTTC. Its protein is CASSHSGTSGRPFYEQYF.

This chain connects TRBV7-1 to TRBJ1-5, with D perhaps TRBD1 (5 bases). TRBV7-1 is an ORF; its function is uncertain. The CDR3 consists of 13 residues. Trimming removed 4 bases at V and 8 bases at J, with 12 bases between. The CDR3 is CASSLIVGEPQHF. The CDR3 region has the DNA TGTGCCAGCAGCTTAATTGTGGGGGAGCCCCAGCATTTT.

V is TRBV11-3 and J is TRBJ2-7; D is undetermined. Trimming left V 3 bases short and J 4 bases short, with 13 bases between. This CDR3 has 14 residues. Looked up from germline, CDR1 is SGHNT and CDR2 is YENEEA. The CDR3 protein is CASSLGQDGYEQYF. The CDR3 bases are TGTGCCAGCAGCTTGGGCCAGGATGGGTACGAGCAGTACTTC.

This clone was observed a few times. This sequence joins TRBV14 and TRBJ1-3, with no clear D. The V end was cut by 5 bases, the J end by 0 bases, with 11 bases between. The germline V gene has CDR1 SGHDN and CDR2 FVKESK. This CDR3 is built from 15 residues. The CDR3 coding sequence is TGTGCCAGCAGCGGGTTAAGGGACTCTGGAAACACCATATATTTT. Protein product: CASSGLRDSGNTIYF.